This T cell receptor beta chain was sequenced during a study of blood T cell repertoires in COVID-19. Across the whole study: Samples of COVID-19 (acute and convalescent) were obtained from the United States, Italy and Spain. T cells, B-cell-depleted T cells, or PBMCs supplied cDNA or gDNA.

This clone came up a few times. Sequenced by immunoSEQ multiplex PCR; TCRdb stores in-frame clones only, minus some. The sample shows just over 300,000 clones, about nine tenths of them seen only once. Cohort allocation depended upon clinical history that participants reported. All recovered Cohort 3 donors got two negative PCRs, got clearance, or saw symptom resolution. CDR1 and CDR2 (germline): SQVTM, ANQGSEA. After removal of 3 bases from V and 8 bases from J, the junction contained 8 bases not matched to a gene. The CDR3 runs to 14 residues. The TCR originated in a man aged 25-45 years who had recovered from COVID-19. The sample consisted of PBMCs or T cells enriched from blood (not recorded which). The chain uses TRBV29-1 and TRBJ2-1, with TRBD2 matching 9 bases. For the CDR3, the DNA is TGCAGCGTTGAGGGCGGGAGGGTTAGCGATGAGCAGTTCTTC. This encodes CSVEGGRVSDEQFF.